This section outlines one T cell receptor beta chain sequence together with its context. One entry per CDR3 protein results from TCRdb running MiXCR on the 5' RACE reads. The sample yields approximately 250,000 distinct CDR3 sequences, 15% to 20% seen once. This record comes from a study of T-cell memory formation after mild COVID-19. About the study: TCR clusters were mostly donor specific.

Trimming shortened V by 7 bases and J by 4 bases, and 17 bases separated the two germline ends. The length of the CDR3 is 15 residues. Germline V gene data show CDR1 as MGHRA and CDR2 as YSYEKL. The source is a young man who had mild COVID-19 (a few samples of this study predate the infection). Cell type and time point are not known. Source material: PBMCs or a T cell subset sorted from them (not recorded which). This chain links TRBV4-1 with TRBJ2-1; TRBD2 might be the D (5 bases). For the CDR3, the DNA is TGCGCCAGCACCCGAACCCCGAGCGGATACAATGAGCAGTTCTTC. It codes for CASTRTPSGYNEQFF.